This T cell receptor (beta chain) was captured by sequencing in a study of blood T cell repertoires in COVID-19. Study details: Sites across the United States, Italy and Spain contributed samples from acute and convalescent COVID-19.

The authors' processing: Using reference gene primer amplification, nucleated cell counts were estimated. TCRdb's copy holds only in-frame clones and misses some; the assay was immunoSEQ multiplex PCR. The V and J calls and clone size are taken from that table; D and trimming were inferred from the DNA. The table records approximately 260,000 clones, under 90% of them present only once. Germline values: CDR1 LNHNV, CDR2 YYDKDF (reference sequence). CDR3 length: 17 residues. Deletions cut 1 base from V and 8 bases from J, with 21 bases between. What was sequenced was peripheral blood. The rearrangement links TRBV15 to TRBJ1-5, with D possibly being TRBD1 (5 bases). The source is a man aged 50-59 years with acute or convalescent COVID-19. CDR3 DNA sequence: TGTGCCACCAGCAGAGGGGTCCGGTCGGGCAGGGTGAAGCCCCAGCATTTT. It encodes CATSRGVRSGRVKPQHF.